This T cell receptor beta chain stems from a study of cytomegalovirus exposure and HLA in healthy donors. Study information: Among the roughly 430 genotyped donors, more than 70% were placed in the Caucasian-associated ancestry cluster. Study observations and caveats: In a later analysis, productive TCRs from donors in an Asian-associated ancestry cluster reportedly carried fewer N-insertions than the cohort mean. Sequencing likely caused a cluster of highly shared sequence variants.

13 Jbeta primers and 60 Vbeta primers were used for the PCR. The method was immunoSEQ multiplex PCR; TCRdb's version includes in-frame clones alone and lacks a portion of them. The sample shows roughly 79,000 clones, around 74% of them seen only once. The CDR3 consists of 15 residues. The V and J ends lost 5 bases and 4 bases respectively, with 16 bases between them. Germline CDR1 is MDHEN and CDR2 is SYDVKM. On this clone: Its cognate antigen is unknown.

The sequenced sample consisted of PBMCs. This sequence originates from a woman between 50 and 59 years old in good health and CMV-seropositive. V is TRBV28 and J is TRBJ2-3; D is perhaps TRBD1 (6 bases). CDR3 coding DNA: TGTGCCAGCAGTCCTCCGAGGGGGATGTCAGATACGCAGTATTTT. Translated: CASSPPRGMSDTQYF.